This TCR beta chain was profiled in a study of cytomegalovirus exposure and HLA in healthy donors. Overall study findings and caveats: The listing of roughly 160 TCR beta chains classed them as cytomegalovirus-associated. Most of the TCR beta V segments (in an earlier analysis) were productive either about 87% or about 30% of the time.

60 Vbeta and 13 Jbeta primers were used in PCR. Assay used: immunoSEQ multiplex PCR; TCRdb lists only in-frame clones, some missing. The profile shows around 160,000 clones, under 70% of them singletons. Germline loops: CDR1 MDHEN, CDR2 SYDVKM. The CDR3 sequence is 15 residues long. Losses at the gene ends were 4 bases for V and 0 bases for J; bases not matched to a gene: 4. A note on this clone: Antigen: not known.

The rearrangement joins TRBV28 to TRBJ2-3, with 7 positions matching TRBD2. The sample taken for sequencing was PBMCs. The TCR was taken from a middle-aged woman in good health and CMV-seropositive. The DNA of the CDR3 is TGTGCCAGCAGTTCACTAGCGATAAGCACAGATACGCAGTATTTT. It specifies CASSSLAISTDTQYF.